The entry below gives a single T cell receptor (beta chain) sequence along with its context. The data originate from a study of blood T cell repertoires in COVID-19. This CDR3 comprises 12 residues. The germline V gene has CDR1 MDHEN and CDR2 SYDVKM. V was shortened by 7 bases and J by 4 bases, with 10 bases between the two germline ends. Seattle-derived patients entered the study during active infection and were followed longitudinally. The table came from immunoSEQ multiplex PCR; TCRdb's copy has only in-frame clones and leaves some out. The sample gives roughly 170,000 clones, approximately 87% of which show up once; roughly an eighth is in the top ten.

This sequence originates from a woman between 65 and 79 years old with COVID-19, enrolled during active disease. Sequencing input: peripheral blood. The chain has TRBV28 and TRBJ1-2; D remains ambiguous. The CDR3 reads CASMSGGYGYTF. CDR3 bases: TGTGCCAGCATGTCAGGAGGCTATGGCTACACCTTC.